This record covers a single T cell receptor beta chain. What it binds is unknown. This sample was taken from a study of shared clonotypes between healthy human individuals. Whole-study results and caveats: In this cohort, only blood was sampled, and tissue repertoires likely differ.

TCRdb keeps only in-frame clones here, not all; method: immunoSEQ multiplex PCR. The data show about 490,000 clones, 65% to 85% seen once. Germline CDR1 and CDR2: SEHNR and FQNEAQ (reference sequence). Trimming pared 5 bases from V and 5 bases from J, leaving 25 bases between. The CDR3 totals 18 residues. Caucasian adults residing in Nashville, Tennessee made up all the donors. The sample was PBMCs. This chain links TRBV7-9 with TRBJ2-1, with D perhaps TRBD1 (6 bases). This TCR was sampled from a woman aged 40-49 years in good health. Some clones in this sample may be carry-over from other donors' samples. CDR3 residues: CASSPTGIPAFPDNEQFF. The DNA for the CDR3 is TGTGCCAGCAGCCCCACAGGGATTCCGGCTTTCCCGGACAATGAGCAGTTCTTC.